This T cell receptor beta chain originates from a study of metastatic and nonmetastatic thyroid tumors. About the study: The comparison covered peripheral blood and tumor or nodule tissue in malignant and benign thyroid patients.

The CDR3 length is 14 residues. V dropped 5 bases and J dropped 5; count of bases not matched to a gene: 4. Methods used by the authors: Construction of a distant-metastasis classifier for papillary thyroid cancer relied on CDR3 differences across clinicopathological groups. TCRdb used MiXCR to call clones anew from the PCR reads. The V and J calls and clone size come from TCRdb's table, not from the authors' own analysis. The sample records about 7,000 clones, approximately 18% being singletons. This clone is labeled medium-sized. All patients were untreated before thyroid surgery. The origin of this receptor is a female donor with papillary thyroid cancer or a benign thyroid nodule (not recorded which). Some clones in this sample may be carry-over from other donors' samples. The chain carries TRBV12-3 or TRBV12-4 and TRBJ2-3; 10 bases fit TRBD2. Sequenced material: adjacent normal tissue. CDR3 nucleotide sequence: TGTGCCAGCAGTCCTGAGCGGGGGGGAGATACGCAGTATTTT. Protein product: CASSPERGGDTQYF.